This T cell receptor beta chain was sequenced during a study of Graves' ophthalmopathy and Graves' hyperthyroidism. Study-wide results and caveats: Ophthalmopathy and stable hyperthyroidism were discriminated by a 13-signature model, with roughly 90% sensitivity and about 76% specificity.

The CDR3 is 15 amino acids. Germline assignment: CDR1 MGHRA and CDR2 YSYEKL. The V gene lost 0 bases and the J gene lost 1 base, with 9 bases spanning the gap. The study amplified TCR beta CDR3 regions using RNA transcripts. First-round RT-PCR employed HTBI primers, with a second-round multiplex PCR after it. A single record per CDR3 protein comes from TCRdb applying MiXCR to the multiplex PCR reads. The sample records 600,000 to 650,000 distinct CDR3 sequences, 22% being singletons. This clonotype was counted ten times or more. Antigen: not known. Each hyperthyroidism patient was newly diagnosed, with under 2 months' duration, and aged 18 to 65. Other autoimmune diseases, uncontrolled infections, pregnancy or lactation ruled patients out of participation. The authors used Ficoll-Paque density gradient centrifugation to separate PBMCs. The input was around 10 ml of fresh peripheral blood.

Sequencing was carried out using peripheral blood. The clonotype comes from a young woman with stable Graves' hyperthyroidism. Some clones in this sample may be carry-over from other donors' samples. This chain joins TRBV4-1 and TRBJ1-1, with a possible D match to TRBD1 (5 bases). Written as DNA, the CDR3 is TGCGCCAGCAGCCAAGATGAGGGACCGAACACTGAAGCTTTCTTT. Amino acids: CASSQDEGPNTEAFF.